This T cell receptor beta chain comes out of a study of blood T cell repertoires in COVID-19. Whole-study context: COVID-19 samples from acute and convalescent phases originated in the United States, Italy and Spain. PBMCs, B-cell-depleted T cells, or T cells provided the cDNA or gDNA that made up the material.

There are 12 residues in the CDR3. The trim removed 10 bases at V and 5 bases at J, leaving 7 bases unmatched. The germline CDR1 and CDR2 sequences are MNHEY and SVGAGI. Methods used by the authors: Amplification of reference gene primers was used by the study to estimate nucleated cell counts. Repertoires were generated with immunoSEQ multiplex PCR, while TCRdb's copy carries only in-frame clones and drops some. V, J and clone size derive from that table, while D and trimming were established from the DNA sequence. The sample includes some 26,000 clones, approximately 81% of them seen just once. This sequence was found in a man aged 50-60 years with active or convalescent COVID-19. The rearrangement joins TRBV6-5 to TRBJ1-1; 7 positions agree with TRBD1. The sequenced material came from peripheral blood. In DNA, the CDR3 is TGTGCCACCCAGACAGGGAGGACTGAAGCTTTCTTT. Amino acids: CATQTGRTEAFF.